This T cell receptor beta chain was sequenced in a study of blood T cell repertoires in COVID-19. Background on the study: PBMCs, B-cell-depleted T cells, or T cells provided the cDNA or gDNA that made up the material.

The CDR3 runs 16 residues. Germline assignment: CDR1 KGHSH and CDR2 LQKENI. With 0 bases removed from V and 2 bases from J, the gap between germline ends came to 8 bases. In the original processing: The authors estimated nucleated cell counts from reference gene primer amplification. Only in-frame clones appear in the TCRdb table, and some are missing; sequencing was by immunoSEQ multiplex PCR. Clonal size and the V and J genes are those of that table, whereas D and trimming came from the DNA. The sample gives over 200,000 clones, nearly 90% of which show up once; less than 14% is in the top ten. The sample taken for sequencing was PBMCs or T cells enriched from blood (not recorded which). This clonotype originated in a man aged 25-40 years who had recovered from COVID-19. This chain joins TRBV18 and TRBJ2-6; the D gene is possibly TRBD2 (6 bases). The CDR3: CASSPPSGAGANVLTF. Written as DNA, the CDR3 is TGTGCCAGCTCACCACCTTCGGGGGCTGGGGCCAACGTCCTGACTTTC.